This T cell receptor (beta chain) was sequenced during a study of CD8+ T cells in alopecia areata. Background on the study: The authors scored treated patients' severity by affected scalp percentage.

RNA was isolated and reverse transcribed to cDNA, the sequencing template. Clones were sequenced by immunoSEQ multiplex PCR, and TCRdb holds only the in-frame ones, with some missing. The sample has 90,000 to 150,000 clones, about 50% seen once. The V and J ends lost 0 bases and 11 bases respectively, with 7 bases between them. Germline CDR1 reads GTSNPN; CDR2 reads SVGIG (reference sequence). The CDR3 runs to 11 residues. To note about this clone: Its antigen is still unknown.

Treatment meaning: oral pan-JAK inhibitor, 5-10 mg twice daily. The investigators collected lesional scalp punch biopsies and peripheral blood from alopecia areata patients. Study observations and caveats: While tofacitinib was given, many expanded lesional clones persisted in scalp and blood.

Material: CD4+ T cells sorted from blood, obtained at week 4, from a patient treated with tofacitinib. The chain carries TRBV30 and TRBJ1-4; D unresolved. The receptor comes from a human donor with alopecia areata. CDR3 coding DNA: TGTGCCTGGAGTGTACGATGGAAACTGTTTTTT. Encoded protein: CAWSVRWKLFF.